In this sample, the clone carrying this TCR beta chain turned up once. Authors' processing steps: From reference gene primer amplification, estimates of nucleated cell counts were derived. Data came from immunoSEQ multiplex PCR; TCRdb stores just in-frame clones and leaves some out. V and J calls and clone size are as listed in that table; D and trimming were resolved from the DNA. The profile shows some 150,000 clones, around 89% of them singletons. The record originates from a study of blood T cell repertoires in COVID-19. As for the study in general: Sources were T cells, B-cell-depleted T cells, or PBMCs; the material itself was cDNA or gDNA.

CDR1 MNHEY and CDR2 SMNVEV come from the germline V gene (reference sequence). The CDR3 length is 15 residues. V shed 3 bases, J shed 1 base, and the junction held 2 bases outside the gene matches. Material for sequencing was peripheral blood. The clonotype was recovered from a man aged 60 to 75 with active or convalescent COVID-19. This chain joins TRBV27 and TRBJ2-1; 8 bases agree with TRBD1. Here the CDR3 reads CASSFRTGSYNEQFF. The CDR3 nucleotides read TGTGCCAGCAGTTTCAGGACAGGGTCCTACAATGAGCAGTTCTTC.